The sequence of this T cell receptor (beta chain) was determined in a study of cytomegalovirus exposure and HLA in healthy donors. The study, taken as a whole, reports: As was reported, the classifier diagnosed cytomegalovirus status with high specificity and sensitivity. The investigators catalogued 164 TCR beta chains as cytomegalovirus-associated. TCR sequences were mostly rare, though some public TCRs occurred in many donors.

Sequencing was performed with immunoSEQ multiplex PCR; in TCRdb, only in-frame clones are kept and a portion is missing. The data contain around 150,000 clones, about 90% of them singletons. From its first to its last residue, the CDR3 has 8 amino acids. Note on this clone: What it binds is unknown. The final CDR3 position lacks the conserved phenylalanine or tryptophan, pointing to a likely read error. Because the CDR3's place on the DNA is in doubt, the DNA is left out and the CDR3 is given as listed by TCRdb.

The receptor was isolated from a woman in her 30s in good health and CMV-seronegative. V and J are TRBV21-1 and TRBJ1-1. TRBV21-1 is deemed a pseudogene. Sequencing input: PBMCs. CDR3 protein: CASSKVLL.